A single T cell receptor (beta chain) is shown here with its context. Its specificity is not known. The CDR3 is 15 residues long. In germline, CDR1 is SGHTA, CDR2 FQGNSA. The V and J ends lost 2 bases and 7 bases respectively, with 12 bases between them. This specimen comes from a study of T cell repertoires in cytomegalovirus infection. For the study at large: CMV epitopes that were recently identified and HLA-C-restricted were used alongside well-studied HLA-B-restricted ones. Carrying CMV and the relevant HLA type showed in public TCR beta signatures. Study-wide findings and caveats: Dominant in the ex vivo response were TCR beta clonotypes restricted by HLA-C and specific for CMV.

TCRdb re-analysed the reads in MiXCR, keeping a single row per CDR3 protein. The data contain about 52,000 distinct CDR3 sequences, roughly a fifth of them singletons. This receptor was obtained from a human donor in good health (CMV status not recorded). Some clones in this sample may be carry-over from other donors' samples. The chain combines TRBV7-2 with TRBJ1-6; tentatively, D is TRBD1 (6 bases). The sequences come from CD8+ T cells from cultured PBMCs, collected from culture after CMV antigen stimulation. The CDR3 protein is CASSLTTGRNSPLHF. In DNA form, the CDR3 reads TGTGCCAGCAGCTTAACCACAGGGAGGAATTCACCCCTCCACTTT.